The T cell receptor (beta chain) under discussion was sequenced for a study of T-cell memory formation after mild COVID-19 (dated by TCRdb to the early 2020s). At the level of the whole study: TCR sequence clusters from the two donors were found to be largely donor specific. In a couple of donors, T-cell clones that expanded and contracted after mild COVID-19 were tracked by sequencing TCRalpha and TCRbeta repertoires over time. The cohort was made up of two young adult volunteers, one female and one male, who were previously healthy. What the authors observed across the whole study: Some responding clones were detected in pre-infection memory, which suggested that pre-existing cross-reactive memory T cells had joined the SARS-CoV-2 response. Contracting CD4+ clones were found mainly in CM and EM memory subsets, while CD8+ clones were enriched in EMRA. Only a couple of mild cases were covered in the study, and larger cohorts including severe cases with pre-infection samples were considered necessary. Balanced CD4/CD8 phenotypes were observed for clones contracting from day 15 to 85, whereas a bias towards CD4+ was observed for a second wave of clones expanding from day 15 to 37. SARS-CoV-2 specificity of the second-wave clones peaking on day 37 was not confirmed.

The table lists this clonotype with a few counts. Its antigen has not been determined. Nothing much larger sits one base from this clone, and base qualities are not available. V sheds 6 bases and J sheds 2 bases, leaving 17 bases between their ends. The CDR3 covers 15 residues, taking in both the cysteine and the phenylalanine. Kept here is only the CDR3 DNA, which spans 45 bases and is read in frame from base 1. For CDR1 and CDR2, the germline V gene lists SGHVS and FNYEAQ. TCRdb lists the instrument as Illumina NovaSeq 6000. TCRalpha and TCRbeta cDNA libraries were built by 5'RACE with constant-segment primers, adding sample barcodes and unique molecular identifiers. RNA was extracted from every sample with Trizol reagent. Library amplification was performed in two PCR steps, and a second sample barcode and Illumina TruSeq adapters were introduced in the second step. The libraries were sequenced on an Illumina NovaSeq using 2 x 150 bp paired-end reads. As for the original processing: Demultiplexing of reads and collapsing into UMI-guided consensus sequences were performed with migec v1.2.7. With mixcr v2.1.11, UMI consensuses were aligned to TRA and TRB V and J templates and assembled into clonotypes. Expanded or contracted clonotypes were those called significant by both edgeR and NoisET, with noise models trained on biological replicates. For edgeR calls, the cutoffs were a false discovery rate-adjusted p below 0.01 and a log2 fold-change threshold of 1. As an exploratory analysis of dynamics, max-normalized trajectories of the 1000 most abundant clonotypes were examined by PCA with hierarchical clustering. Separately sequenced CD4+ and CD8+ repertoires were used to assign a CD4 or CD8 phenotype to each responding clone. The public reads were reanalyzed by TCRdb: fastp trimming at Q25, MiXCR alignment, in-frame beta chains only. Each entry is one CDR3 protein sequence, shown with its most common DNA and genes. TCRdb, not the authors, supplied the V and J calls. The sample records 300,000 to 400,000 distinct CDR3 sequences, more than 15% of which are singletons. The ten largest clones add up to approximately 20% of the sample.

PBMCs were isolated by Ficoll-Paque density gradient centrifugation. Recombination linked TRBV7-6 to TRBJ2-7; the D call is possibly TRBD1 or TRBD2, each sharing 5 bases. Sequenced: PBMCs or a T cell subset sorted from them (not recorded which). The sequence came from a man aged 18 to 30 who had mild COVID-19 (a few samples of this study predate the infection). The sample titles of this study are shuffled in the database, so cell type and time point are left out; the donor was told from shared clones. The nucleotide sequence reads TGTGCCAGCAGGAAGAGGGACGGCGACCCCTACGAGCAGTACTTC. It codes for CASRKRDGDPYEQYF.